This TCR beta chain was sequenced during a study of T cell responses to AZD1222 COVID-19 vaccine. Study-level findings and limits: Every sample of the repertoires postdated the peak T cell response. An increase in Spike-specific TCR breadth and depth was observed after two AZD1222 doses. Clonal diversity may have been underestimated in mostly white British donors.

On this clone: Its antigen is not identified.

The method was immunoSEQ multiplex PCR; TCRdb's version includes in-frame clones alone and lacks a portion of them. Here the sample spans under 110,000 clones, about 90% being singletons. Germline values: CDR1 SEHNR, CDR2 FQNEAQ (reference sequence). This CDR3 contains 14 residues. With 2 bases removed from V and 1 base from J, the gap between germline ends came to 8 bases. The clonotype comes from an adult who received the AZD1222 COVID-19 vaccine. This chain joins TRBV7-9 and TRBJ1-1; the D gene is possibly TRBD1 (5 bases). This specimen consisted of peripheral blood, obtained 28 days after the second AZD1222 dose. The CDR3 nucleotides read TGTGCCAGCAGCTTACAGGGTACGAACACTGAAGCTTTCTTT. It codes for CASSLQGTNTEAFF.